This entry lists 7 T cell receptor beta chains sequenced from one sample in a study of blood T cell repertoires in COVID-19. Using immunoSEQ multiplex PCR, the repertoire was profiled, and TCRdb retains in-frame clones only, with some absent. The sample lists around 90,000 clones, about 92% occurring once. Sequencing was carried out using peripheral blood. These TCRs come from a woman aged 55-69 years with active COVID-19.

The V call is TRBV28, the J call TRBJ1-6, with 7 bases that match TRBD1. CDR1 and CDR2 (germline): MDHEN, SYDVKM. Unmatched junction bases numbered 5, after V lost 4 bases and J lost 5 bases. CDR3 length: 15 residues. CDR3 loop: CASSSRQGNNSPLHF. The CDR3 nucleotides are TGTGCCAGCAGTTCCCGACAGGGAAATAATTCACCCCTCCACTTT.

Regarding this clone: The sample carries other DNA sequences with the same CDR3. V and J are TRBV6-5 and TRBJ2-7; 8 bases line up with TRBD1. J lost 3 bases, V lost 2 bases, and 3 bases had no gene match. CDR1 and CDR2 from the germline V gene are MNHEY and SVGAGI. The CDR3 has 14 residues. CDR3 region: CASSYRDRGYEQYF. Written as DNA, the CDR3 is TGTGCCAGCAGTTACCGCGACAGGGGCTACGAGCAGTACTTC.

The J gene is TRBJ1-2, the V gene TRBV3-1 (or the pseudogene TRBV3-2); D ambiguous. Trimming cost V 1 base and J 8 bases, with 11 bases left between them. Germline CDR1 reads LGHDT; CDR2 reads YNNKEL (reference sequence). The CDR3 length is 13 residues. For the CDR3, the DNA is TGTGCCAGCAGCCAAGCGGGGATGAAGGGCTACACCTTC. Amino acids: CASSQAGMKGYTF.

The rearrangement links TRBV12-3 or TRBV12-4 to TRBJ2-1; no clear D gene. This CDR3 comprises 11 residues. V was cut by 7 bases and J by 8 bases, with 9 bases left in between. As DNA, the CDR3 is TGTGCCAGCACTCTCTATGATGAGCAGTTCTTC. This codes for CASTLYDEQFF.

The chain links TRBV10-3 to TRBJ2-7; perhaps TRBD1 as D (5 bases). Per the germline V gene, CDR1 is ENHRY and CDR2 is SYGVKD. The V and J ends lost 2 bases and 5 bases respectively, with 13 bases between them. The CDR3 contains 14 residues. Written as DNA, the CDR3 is TGTGCCATCAGTGAGCGTGACAGAAGGGACGAGCAGTACTTC. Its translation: CAISERDRRDEQYF.

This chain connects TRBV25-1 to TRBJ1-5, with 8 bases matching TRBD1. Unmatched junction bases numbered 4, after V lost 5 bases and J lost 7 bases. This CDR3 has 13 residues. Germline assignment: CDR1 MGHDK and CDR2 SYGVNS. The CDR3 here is CASSPQGGQPQHF. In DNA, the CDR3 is TGTGCCAGCAGTCCACAGGGGGGCCAGCCCCAGCATTTT.

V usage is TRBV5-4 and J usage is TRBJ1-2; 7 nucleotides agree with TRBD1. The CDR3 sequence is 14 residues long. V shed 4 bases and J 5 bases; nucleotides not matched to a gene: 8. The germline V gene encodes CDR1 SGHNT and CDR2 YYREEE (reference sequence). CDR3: CASSPGTASYGYTF. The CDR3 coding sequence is TGTGCCAGCAGCCCCGGGACAGCGAGTTATGGCTACACCTTC.